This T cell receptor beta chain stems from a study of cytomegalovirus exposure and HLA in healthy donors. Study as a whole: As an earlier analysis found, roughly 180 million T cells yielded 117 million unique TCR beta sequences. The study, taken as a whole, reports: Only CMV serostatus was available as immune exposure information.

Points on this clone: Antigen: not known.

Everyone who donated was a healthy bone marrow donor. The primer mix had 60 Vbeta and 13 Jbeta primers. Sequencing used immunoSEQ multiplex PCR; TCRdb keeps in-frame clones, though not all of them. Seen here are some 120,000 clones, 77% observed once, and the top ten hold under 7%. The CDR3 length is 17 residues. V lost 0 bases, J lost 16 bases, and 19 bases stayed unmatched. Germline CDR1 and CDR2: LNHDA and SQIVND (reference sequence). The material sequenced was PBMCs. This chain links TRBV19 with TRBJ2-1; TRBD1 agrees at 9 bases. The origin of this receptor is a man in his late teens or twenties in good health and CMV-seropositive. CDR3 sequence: CASSIDFRTGAPPGLFF. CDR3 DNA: TGTGCCAGTAGTATAGACTTCCGGACAGGGGCCCCCCCTGGCCTTTTCTTC.